Listed below are T cell receptor beta chains from one sample, sequenced in a study of T cell responses to AZD1222 COVID-19 vaccine. Only in-frame clones appear in the TCRdb table, and some are missing; sequencing was by immunoSEQ multiplex PCR. The sample has fewer than 150,000 clones, roughly 93% seen once. The sequencing used peripheral blood, collected on day 0 of AZD1222 vaccination. The receptors stem from an adult in good health. Each CDR3 is given with its conserved first and last residue. A D gene is named only where the DNA matches it firmly. Rows give clone size only sometimes, using once, few, many, or a class for an expanded clone.

j_gene,d_gene,abundance,v_gene,len,CDR3nt,CDR3aa
TRBJ2-3,TRBD2,NA,TRBV11-3,17,TGTGCCAGCAGCGCAACCGGGACTAGCCGCAGCACAGATACGCAGTATTTT,CASSATGTSRSTDTQYF
TRBJ2-2,TRBD2,NA,TRBV6-4,17,TGTGCCAGCAGTGACTCGAGACTAGCGGGAGGAACCGGGGAGCTGTTTTTT,CASSDSRLAGGTGELFF
TRBJ2-7,NA,NA,TRBV4-1,16,TGCGCCAGCAGCCACCGGCGGGGGACAGATCTATACGAGCAGTACTTC,CASSHRRGTDLYEQYF
TRBJ1-2,TRBD1,NA,TRBV10-3,11,TGTGCCACCCTGACAGGGCTTGGCTACACCTTC,CATLTGLGYTF
TRBJ1-2,NA,once,TRBV28,13,TGTGCCAGTAGGATGTCAGGGCACTATGGCTACACCTTC,CASRMSGHYGYTF
TRBJ2-7,TRBD2,NA,TRBV5-4,14,TGTGCCAGCAGCTTGGAGCGGGGAATCTACGAGCAGTACTTC,CASSLERGIYEQYF
TRBJ1-4,NA,NA,TRBV29-1,13,TGCAGCGTTGGGCCATCAACTAATGAAAAACTGTTTTTT,CSVGPSTNEKLFF
TRBJ1-2,TRBD1,NA,TRBV14,13,TGTGCCAGCAGCCACGGACAGGACTATGGCTACACCTTC,CASSHGQDYGYTF
TRBJ1-3,TRBD1,NA,TRBV7-9,15,TGTGCCAGCAGCCAGGGGACAGGGGCTGGAAACACCATATATTTT,CASSQGTGAGNTIYF
TRBJ1-4,NA,NA,TRBV2,15,TGTGCCAGCAGTGGACCCGGGACGGCGAATGAAAAACTGTTTTTT,CASSGPGTANEKLFF
TRBJ2-7,NA,few,TRBV4-2,15,TGTGCCAGCAGCCAAGATTCGGGCAGGGACTACGAGCAGTACTTC,CASSQDSGRDYEQYF
TRBJ2-5,NA,NA,TRBV14,14,TGTGCCAGCAGCCAATTCAGCGGGCAAGAGACCCAGTACTTC,CASSQFSGQETQYF
TRBJ1-5,TRBD1,NA,TRBV24-1,14,TGTGCCACCAGTGAAGGGGGCAGGAATCAGCCCCAGCATTTT,CATSEGGRNQPQHF
TRBJ2-7,NA,NA,TRBV12-3/TRBV12-4,11,TGTGCCAGCAGTTTACAGGGTGAGCAGTACTTC,CASSLQGEQYF
TRBJ1-3,NA,NA,TRBV18,16,TGTGCCAGCTTACGAAACAGTTTACTCTCTGGAAACACCATATATTTT,CASLRNSLLSGNTIYF
TRBJ2-7,NA,NA,TRBV4-2,16,TGTGCCAGCAGCCTCGAACCGGGGACAAATAGCTACGAGCAGTACTTC,CASSLEPGTNSYEQYF
TRBJ2-5,NA,once,TRBV27,12,TGTGCCAGCAGTTCCTCCGGAGAGACCCAGTACTTC,CASSSSGETQYF
TRBJ2-1,TRBD1,NA,TRBV2,13,TGTGCCAGCAGGGACAGGGTTTTTGGTGAGCAGTTCTTC,CASRDRVFGEQFF
TRBJ1-2,NA,NA,TRBV28,14,TGTGCCAGCACCCCCCCAGGGGACTACTATGGCTACACCTTC,CASTPPGDYYGYTF
TRBJ1-6,NA,NA,TRBV6-5,15,TGTGCCAGCAGTTACTCAACACAGAGCAATTCACCCCTCCACTTT,CASSYSTQSNSPLHF
TRBJ1-1,NA,NA,TRBV27,14,TGTGCCAGCAGTTTTCGCGACGAGAACACTGAAGCTTTCTTT,CASSFRDENTEAFF
TRBJ2-7,TRBD1,NA,TRBV2,17,TGTGCCAGCAGTGAAGCGGGGGACAGGTACAGCTCCTACGAGCAGTACTTC,CASSEAGDRYSSYEQYF
TRBJ1-4,TRBD1,NA,TRBV30,17,TGTGCCTGGAGCCGGGACAGGGGGCAGGCAACTAATGAAAAACTGTTTTTT,CAWSRDRGQATNEKLFF
TRBJ1-2,NA,NA,TRBV28,14,TGTGCCAGCTCCACGGCGGGGTTGGGCTATGGCTACACCTTC,CASSTAGLGYGYTF
TRBJ2-1,TRBD2,NA,TRBV6-6,15,TGTGCCAGCAGTGTAGGACTAGCGGGAGCAAATGAGCAGTTCTTC,CASSVGLAGANEQFF
TRBJ2-3,NA,NA,TRBV7-3,14,TGTGCCAGCAGCTTACATCACAGCACAGATACGCAGTATTTT,CASSLHHSTDTQYF
TRBJ1-3,NA,NA,TRBV7-9,15,TGTGCCAGCAGCCTAGACCGTCTCTCTGGAAACACCATATATTTT,CASSLDRLSGNTIYF
TRBJ2-1,NA,NA,TRBV9,16,TGTGCCAGCAGCGTAGAGGGGGGGAGCTCCTACAATGAGCAGTTCTTC,CASSVEGGSSYNEQFF
TRBJ2-1,NA,once,TRBV20-1,10,TGCAGTGCTAACTACAATGAGCAGTTCTTC,CSANYNEQFF
TRBJ1-1,NA,NA,TRBV18,14,TGTGCCAGCTCACCCCGGACACTGAACACTGAAGCTTTCTTT,CASSPRTLNTEAFF
TRBJ2-7,TRBD2,NA,TRBV19,13,TGTGCCAGTAGTAGCGGGAGGTTAACCGAGCAGTACTTC,CASSSGRLTEQYF
TRBJ1-1,TRBD1,NA,TRBV19,16,TGTGCCAGTAGTGGCCGGGACAGGGGAATGAACACTGAAGCTTTCTTT,CASSGRDRGMNTEAFF
TRBJ1-5,NA,NA,TRBV28,14,TGTGCCAGCAGGCCAGGAAGTAACAATCAGCCCCAGCATTTT,CASRPGSNNQPQHF
TRBJ2-3,NA,once,TRBV7-9,15,TGTGCCAGCAGCTTAGTCGACAGAAGCACAGATACGCAGTATTTT,CASSLVDRSTDTQYF
TRBJ2-1,NA,NA,TRBV10-2,16,TGCGCCAGCAGTGAGGGTAGAACTAGCCGTTACAATGAGCAGTTCTTC,CASSEGRTSRYNEQFF
TRBJ1-2,TRBD1,few,TRBV2,14,TGTGCCAGCAGCCCGGGACAGGGACTTTATGGCTACACCTTC,CASSPGQGLYGYTF
TRBJ2-2,TRBD2,NA,TRBV19,16,TGTGCCAGTACCCCGGGTCTAGCGGGAGCTAACGGGGAGCTGTTTTTT,CASTPGLAGANGELFF
TRBJ1-2,TRBD1,NA,TRBV6-2/TRBV6-3,14,TGTGCCAGCAGTCTCGGACAGGGTAACTATGGCTACACCTTC,CASSLGQGNYGYTF
TRBJ2-2,NA,once,TRBV5-1,14,TGCGCCAGCAGTCAACAATATGGGGCCGGGGAGCTGTTTTTT,CASSQQYGAGELFF
TRBJ1-4,TRBD1,NA,TRBV7-9,14,TGTGCCAGCAGCCAAGGACAGGGCTATGAAAAACTGTTTTTT,CASSQGQGYEKLFF
TRBJ1-1,NA,NA,TRBV15,13,TGTGCCACCAGCAACTCGGCCCGGGCTGAAGCTTTCTTT,CATSNSARAEAFF
TRBJ1-4,NA,NA,TRBV7-9,14,TGTGCCAGCAGCTTAGGGCAGTTTAATGAAAAACTGTTTTTT,CASSLGQFNEKLFF
TRBJ1-5,NA,NA,TRBV19,14,TGTGCCAGTAGCCAGGGATTGAACAATCAGCCCCAGCATTTT,CASSQGLNNQPQHF